This entry lists 22 T cell receptor beta chains sequenced from one sample in a study of monozygotic twins with inflammatory bowel disease. TCRdb re-called the 5' RACE reads; every CDR3 protein appears as one record, without DNA. Here the sample table reports a few hundred thousand distinct CDR3 sequences. The sample consisted of blood. These receptors all come from a human donor with ulcerative colitis or Crohn's disease, or a healthy co-twin of an affected twin (not recorded which).

CDR3 in amino acids: CASSPSGGNYNEQFF. The rearrangement uses TRBV3-1 and TRBJ2-1; TCRdb returns TRBD2, unconfirmable since there is no DNA. Germline assignment: CDR1 LGHDT and CDR2 YNNKEL (reference sequence). The CDR3 contains 15 residues.

J is TRBJ2-3 and V is TRBV24-1. CDR3 size: 13 residues. Germline V lookup: CDR1 KGHDR, CDR2 SFDVKD. The CDR3: CATRAAATDTQYF.

The chain links TRBV10-2 to TRBJ1-1; there is no DNA to check the TCRdb D call of TRBD1. The germline gives CDR1 WSHSY, CDR2 SAAADI. This CDR3 is 15 amino acids long. The CDR3 is CASSESPAMNTEAFF.

The chain links TRBV2 to TRBJ1-2. CDR3 length equals 14 residues. The germline V gene encodes CDR1 SNHLY and CDR2 FYNNEI. CDR3 amino acids: CASSEVPVNYGYTF. The variable domain in full, with the rest retrieved from reference TRBV2 and TRBJ1-2, is EPEVTQTPSHQVTQMGQEVILRCVPISNHLYFYWYRQILGQKVEFLVSFYNNEISEKSEIFDDQFSVERPDGSNFTLKIRSTKLEDSAMYFCASSEVPVNYGYTFGSGTRLTVV.

The chain employs TRBV20-1 and TRBJ2-5. This CDR3 contains 12 residues. Germline CDR1 is DFQATT and CDR2 is SNEGSKA (reference sequence). The CDR3 reads CSASLTLETQYF.

This chain links TRBV5-5 with TRBJ2-3. The CDR3 length is 13 residues. Germline V lookup: CDR1 SGHKS, CDR2 YYEKEE (reference sequence). CDR3 region: CASSTWGTDTQYF. The full variable domain, its missing parts supplied by reference TRBV5-5 and TRBJ2-3, is DAGVTQSPTHLIKTRGQQVTLRCSPISGHKSVSWYQQVLGQGPQFIFQYYEKEERGRGNFPDRFSARQFPNYSSELNVNALLLGDSALYLCASSTWGTDTQYFGPGTRLTVL.

V usage is TRBV3-1 and J usage is TRBJ2-1; TCRdb designates TRBD2, a call that cannot be tested without DNA. CDR1 LGHDT and CDR2 YNNKEL come from the germline V gene (reference sequence). The CDR3 runs 13 residues. The CDR3 is CASSQGRVDEQFF.

V is TRBV10-3 and J is TRBJ1-3; TCRdb's D call, TRBD1, is unchecked because there is no DNA. The length of the CDR3 is 14 residues. In germline, CDR1 is ENHRY, CDR2 SYGVKD. CDR3 region: CAISLAGFGNTIYF.

The chain links TRBV10-3 to TRBJ2-1. CDR1 is ENHRY and CDR2 is SYGVKD in the germline V gene. The CDR3 covers 12 residues. CDR3 protein: CAIKREGNEQFF.

The genes are TRBV5-1 and TRBJ1-3. Germline CDR1 is SGHRS and CDR2 is YFSETQ. The CDR3 length is 16 residues. CDR3 region: CASSLGDVGTGNTIYF.

The rearrangement uses TRBV7-2 and TRBJ2-2; TCRdb selects TRBD2, and the lack of DNA leaves this call unchecked. Germline CDR1 is SGHTA and CDR2 is FQGNSA. The CDR3 is made up of 15 amino acids. The CDR3 spells CASSPFARAPGELFF.

The CDR3 region is CASSDQQWGREIKFF. The chain combines TRBV28 with TRBJ2-1; lacking DNA, the TRBD1 call made by TCRdb goes unchecked. The V gene's germline CDR1 is MDHEN and CDR2 SYDVKM. This CDR3 has 15 amino acids.

The CDR3 sequence is CASSYSKMTQYF. The rearrangement uses TRBV6-2 or TRBV6-3 and TRBJ2-3. CDR1 is MNHEY and CDR2 is SVGEGT in the germline V gene. The CDR3 is 12 amino acids.

The chain couples TRBV24-1 to TRBJ2-3; there is no DNA to check the TCRdb D call of TRBD2. Germline loops: CDR1 KGHDR, CDR2 SFDVKD. CDR3 size: 14 residues. CDR3 residues: CATSLAGRADTQYF.

This rearrangement joins TRBV14 to TRBJ2-5; lacking DNA, the TRBD2 call made by TCRdb goes unchecked. Germline values: CDR1 SGHDN, CDR2 FVKESK. The CDR3 totals 15 residues. The CDR3 sequence is CASSQGTSVQETQYF.

The rearrangement links TRBV5-4 to TRBJ1-4; lacking DNA, the TRBD1 call made by TCRdb goes unchecked. The CDR3 contains 13 residues. CDR1 SGHNT and CDR2 YYREEE come from the germline V gene (reference sequence). The chain's CDR3 is CASSGDRNEKLFF.

The chain has TRBV2 and TRBJ2-5; TCRdb names TRBD1, which stays unverified in the absence of DNA. CDR1 SNHLY and CDR2 FYNNEI come from the germline V gene. The CDR3 contains 15 residues. The CDR3 region is CASSEAGGSGKTQYF.

The V call is TRBV7-9, the J call TRBJ1-4. CDR3 length: 15 amino acids. From germline, CDR1 is SEHNR and CDR2 FQNEAQ (reference sequence). The CDR3 region is CASSLGESTNEKLFF.

The gene calls are TRBV7-2 and TRBJ1-3. Germline V gene sequence: CDR1 SGHTA, CDR2 FQGNSA. This CDR3 region has 15 residues. The CDR3 here is CASSQPQGSGNTIYF.

The chain has TRBV7-9 and TRBJ1-2. Germline-derived CDR1 and CDR2 are SEHNR and FQNEAQ (reference sequence). The CDR3 sequence is 13 residues long. CDR3 sequence: CASSFTAIYGYTF. Full variable domain (rest looked up from reference TRBV7-9 and TRBJ1-2): DTGVSQNPRHKITKRGQNVTFRCDPISEHNRLYWYRQTLGQGPEFLTYFQNEAQLEKSRLLSDRFSAERPKGSFSTLEIQRTEQGDSAMYLCASSFTAIYGYTFGSGTRLTVV.

This chain joins TRBV5-4 and TRBJ2-2; TCRdb lists TRBD1, though no DNA is available to test this call. Germline CDR1 and CDR2: SGHNT and YYREEE (reference sequence). This CDR3 has 14 amino acids. CDR3: CASSLPGMTGELFF.

The genes are TRBV6-1 and TRBJ2-7; TCRdb designates TRBD1, a call that cannot be tested without DNA. From germline, CDR1 is MNHNS and CDR2 SASEGT. This CDR3 is built from 15 residues. The CDR3 is CASSRRWTHDYEQYF.